This T cell receptor beta chain was sequenced in a study of patients and donors after allogeneic stem cell transplantation. There are 15 residues in the CDR3. The ends lost 3 bases at V and 4 bases at J; junction bases unmatched: 7. In germline, CDR1 is SQVTM, CDR2 ANQGSEA. This clonotype was detected a few times. TCRdb recomputed calls from the RT-PCR reads with MiXCR, one row per CDR3 protein. The sample carries some 230,000 distinct CDR3 sequences, 13% to 15% recorded once. Material for sequencing was blood, either unsorted or a sorted T cell fraction (not recorded which). This rearrangement joins TRBV29-1 to TRBJ1-2; 11 bases match TRBD1. The receptor was isolated from a human donor who was either an allogeneic HSCT recipient or a stem cell or donor lymphocyte infusion donor (not recorded which). It is not recorded whose cells these are; they may come from a transplant donor. The DNA for the CDR3 is TGCAGCGTTGACGGACAGGGGGCTTTTCGCTATGGCTACACCTTC. Translated: CSVDGQGAFRYGYTF. Full variable domain (remainder filled in from reference TRBV29-1 and TRBJ1-2): SAVISQKPSRDICQRGTSLTIQCQVDSQVTMMFWYRQQPGQSLTLIATANQGSEATYESGFVIDKFPISRPNLTFSTLTVSNMSPEDSSIYLCSVDGQGAFRYGYTFGSGTRLTVV.